Below, 20 T cell receptor beta chains from the same sample are listed, as sequenced in a study of cytomegalovirus exposure and HLA in healthy donors. Use of 60 Vbeta and 13 Jbeta primers characterized the PCR. Profiled with immunoSEQ multiplex PCR; TCRdb holds only in-frame clones, not every one. The sample has 90,000 to 120,000 clones, approximately 80% seen once. Sequenced: PBMCs. Receptors originate from a male donor in good health and CMV-seronegative.

This sequence joins TRBV5-6 and TRBJ1-5; perhaps TRBD1 as D (5 bases). The CDR3 runs 15 residues. Germline V gives CDR1 SGHDT, CDR2 YYEEEE. V shed 2 bases and J shed 0 bases, with 9 bases lying between them. Written as DNA, the CDR3 is TGTGCCAGCAGCTTTGGCAGGGCTAGCAATCAGCCCCAGCATTTT. Its protein product is CASSFGRASNQPQHF.

The DNA of the CDR3 is TGTGCCAGCAGTTTATTCCGGGGGGGAGTTGACGAGCAGTACTTC. This encodes CASSLFRGGVDEQYF. The chain recombines TRBV28 with TRBJ2-7; 8 nucleotides align to TRBD2. V was pared by 1 base and J by 5 bases, with 7 bases of the junction left unmatched. The CDR3 consists of 15 residues. The germline V gene encodes CDR1 MDHEN and CDR2 SYDVKM.

V and J are TRBV2 and TRBJ2-7; a weak D match, TRBD1 (5 bases). Per the germline V gene, CDR1 is SNHLY and CDR2 is FYNNEI. Trimming left V 4 bases short and J 3 bases short, with 10 bases between. CDR3 length: 13 amino acids. The CDR3 DNA reads TGTGCCAGCAGTGCCCAGGGAATCTACGAGCAGTACTTC. As protein: CASSAQGIYEQYF.

The gene calls are TRBV7-3 and TRBJ2-7, with 9 nucleotides matching TRBD1. The CDR3 has 14 residues. The ends lost 5 bases at V and 4 bases at J; junction bases unmatched: 6. CDR1 and CDR2 from the germline V gene are SGHTA and FQGTGA. The CDR3 here is CASSPGTGRYEQYF. The CDR3 region has the DNA TGTGCCAGCAGCCCCGGGACAGGGAGGTACGAGCAGTACTTC.

This clone has more than one count but fewer than ten. This chain uses TRBV10-3 with TRBJ1-1; 7 bases are shared with TRBD1. V lost 7 bases, J lost 0 bases, and 8 bases stayed unmatched. This CDR3 has 15 amino acids. Per the germline V gene, CDR1 is ENHRY and CDR2 is SYGVKD. In DNA, the CDR3 is TGTGCCATCACGCCTGGACAGGTAATGAACACTGAAGCTTTCTTT. Translated: CAITPGQVMNTEAFF.

This clone appeared once. The chain combines TRBV11-2 with TRBJ2-7, with TRBD2 identical over 7 bases. The CDR3 covers 17 residues. Trimming removed 1 base from V and 4 bases from J; junction bases left unmatched: 13. Germline V gives CDR1 SGHAT, CDR2 FQNNGV. The CDR3 bases are TGTGCCAGCAGCTTAGGCATCGGGGGAGGGCCCCAGTACGAGCAGTACTTC. This encodes CASSLGIGGGPQYEQYF.

V is TRBV19 and J is TRBJ1-2; TRBD1 agrees at 11 bases. Trimming cost V 6 bases and J 5 bases; bases outside gene matches: 8. Germline V gives CDR1 LNHDA, CDR2 SQIVND (reference sequence). The CDR3 is made up of 15 amino acids. CDR3 region: CASRPGQGAGYGYTF. Written as DNA, the CDR3 is TGTGCCAGTAGGCCCGGACAGGGGGCAGGGTATGGCTACACCTTC. Using reference TRBV19 and TRBJ1-2 for the parts outside the CDR3, the full variable domain is DGGITQSPKYLFRKEGQNVTLSCEQNLNHDAMYWYRQDPGQGLRLIYYSQIVNDFQKGDIAEGYSVSREKKESFPLTVTSAQKNPTAFYLCASRPGQGAGYGYTFGSGTRLTVV.

Only a few counts were recorded for this clone. This chain connects TRBV7-6 to TRBJ2-7; the D gene is possibly TRBD1 (6 bases). Trimming removed 5 bases from V and 0 bases from J, with 23 bases in between. CDR3 length equals 18 residues. Germline V gene data show CDR1 as SGHVS and CDR2 as FNYEAQ. CDR3 residues: CASSPTGLWGQSSYEQYF. CDR3 nucleotides: TGTGCCAGCAGCCCCACGGGTCTTTGGGGACAAAGCTCCTACGAGCAGTACTTC.

The rearrangement links TRBV30 to TRBJ2-2; the match to TRBD1 covers 7 bases. The CDR3 covers 15 residues. Germline CDR1 reads GTSNPN; CDR2 reads SVGIG (reference sequence). V was clipped by 3 bases and J by 6 bases; unmatched bases: 10. CDR3 amino acids: CAWRGDRGISGELFF. The CDR3 DNA follows: TGTGCCTGGAGGGGGGACAGAGGAATATCCGGGGAGCTGTTTTTT.

The V call is TRBV5-6, the J call TRBJ2-7; 9 nucleotides agree with TRBD1. The CDR3 length is 14 residues. Trimming at V came to 2 bases and at J to 7 bases, leaving 7 bases not matched to a gene. Germline assignment: CDR1 SGHDT and CDR2 YYEEEE. CDR3 amino acids: CASSLTQGAGEQYF. DNA for the CDR3: TGTGCCAGCAGCTTAACACAGGGGGCGGGGGAGCAGTACTTC.

The chain combines TRBV7-2 with TRBJ2-1; 8 positions agree with TRBD2. CDR1 and CDR2 from the germline V gene are SGHTA and FQGNSA. This CDR3 contains 16 residues. V was pared by 1 base and J by 6 bases, with 8 bases of the junction left unmatched. This chain's CDR3 is CASSLEGGRPSNEQFF. The CDR3 DNA is TGTGCCAGCAGCTTAGAAGGCGGGAGGCCCTCCAATGAGCAGTTCTTC.

This clone came up once. This sequence joins TRBV5-1 and TRBJ2-1, with 7 bases matching TRBD2. Germline CDR1 and CDR2: SGHRS and YFSETQ. This CDR3 region has 15 residues. V gave up 2 bases and J gave up 0 bases; unmatched junction bases: 2. Here the CDR3 reads CASSLLAPSYNEQFF. In nucleotides, the CDR3 is TGCGCCAGCAGCTTACTAGCGCCCTCCTACAATGAGCAGTTCTTC.

This rearrangement joins TRBV18 to TRBJ2-7, with 8 bases fitting TRBD1. After removal of 2 bases from V and 1 base from J, the junction contained 10 bases not matched to a gene. There are 17 residues in the CDR3. Germline CDR1 KGHSH, CDR2 LQKENI. CDR3 bases: TGTGCCAGCTCACCAACCCCACAGGGGGGTCGGTCCTACGAGCAGTACTTC. Translating gives CASSPTPQGGRSYEQYF.

Turning to this clone: Other DNA sequences in this sample translate to the same CDR3. V and J are TRBV28 and TRBJ1-2, with 8 nucleotides matching TRBD1. Germline values: CDR1 MDHEN, CDR2 SYDVKM. J was trimmed by 1 base and V by 5 bases; bases with no gene match: 3. The CDR3 has 14 amino acids. CDR3 nucleotide sequence: TGTGCCAGCAGTCGGACAGGGATTAACTATGGCTACACCTTC. Residues: CASSRTGINYGYTF.

This clone was seen only a few times. The V gene is TRBV19, the J gene TRBJ2-7; TRBD1 agrees at 11 bases. Per the germline V gene, CDR1 is LNHDA and CDR2 is SQIVND (reference sequence). This CDR3 spans 15 amino acids. V trimming: 3 bases; J trimming: 1 base; junction bases outside the gene matches: 2. The CDR3 sequence: CASSIRDRGSYEQYF. The DNA of the CDR3 is TGTGCCAGTAGTATCCGGGACAGGGGGTCCTACGAGCAGTACTTC.

This chain connects TRBV25-1 to TRBJ2-3; possibly TRBD2 for D (5 bases). The germline V gene has CDR1 MGHDK and CDR2 SYGVNS. The CDR3 has 13 residues. With 5 bases removed from V and 3 bases from J, the gap between germline ends came to 9 bases. The CDR3 spells CASSPSGTDTQYF. CDR3 bases: TGTGCCAGCAGTCCCAGCGGTACAGATACGCAGTATTTT.

This rearrangement joins TRBV10-2 to TRBJ2-2; 10 nucleotides line up with TRBD1. Germline V lookup: CDR1 WSHSY, CDR2 SAAADI. Trimming cost V 6 bases and J 3 bases; bases outside gene matches: 7. The CDR3 consists of 16 residues. This CDR3 is CASRPAGTGDTGELFF. For the CDR3, the DNA is TGCGCCAGCAGACCCGCGGGGACAGGGGACACCGGGGAGCTGTTTTTT.

In DNA, the CDR3 is TGTGCCAGCAGCTTGAGTGTAGCGGGAAAGAATGAGCAGTTCTTC. Protein sequence: CASSLSVAGKNEQFF. This sequence joins TRBV5-4 and TRBJ2-1, with TRBD2 identical over 8 bases. Germline V gene sequence: CDR1 SGHNT, CDR2 YYREEE (reference sequence). J lost 7 bases, V lost 1 base, and 7 bases had no gene match. This CDR3 has 15 amino acids.

J is TRBJ2-7 and V is TRBV4-2; maybe TRBD2 (5 bases). Trimming took off 1 base at V and 2 bases at J, with 12 bases between the two ends. Germline loops: CDR1 LGHNA, CDR2 YNFKEQ. The CDR3 has 15 amino acids. The CDR3 sequence: CASSQGRRGTYEQYF. DNA for the CDR3: TGTGCCAGCAGCCAAGGCCGGAGAGGGACCTACGAGCAGTACTTC.

The chain is built from TRBV7-6 and TRBJ2-1; 11 bases are a match to TRBD2. Germline V gene data show CDR1 as SGHVS and CDR2 as FNYEAQ. The CDR3 has 17 residues. J gave up 8 bases and V 4 bases, and 13 bases lay outside the gene matches. The CDR3 is CASSWRGSGRALDEQFF. The CDR3 DNA is TGTGCCAGCAGCTGGAGGGGTAGCGGGAGGGCCCTCGATGAGCAGTTCTTC.